The present TCR beta chain was sequenced within a study of OX40 agonist ivuxolimab in advanced cancers. Study context: A male proportion of approximately 83% was recorded, with mean age about 62 years and range about 23 to 80.

This table comes from immunoSEQ multiplex PCR, and its TCRdb copy is limited to in-frame clones, with some not included. The table shows about 64,000 clones, with about 88% occurring only once. V lost 3 bases to trimming and J lost 0 bases, with 9 bases between them. Germline loops: CDR1 SGDLS, CDR2 YYNGEE. This CDR3 has 14 residues. The chain couples TRBV9 to TRBJ1-2, with D unresolved. The TCR originated in an adult with an advanced solid tumor such as melanoma, head and neck, liver or kidney cancer. The sequencing used CD4+ or CD8+ T cells sorted from blood, collected in a trial of the OX40 agonist ivuxolimab. CDR3 sequence: CASSADLANYGYTF. The CDR3 DNA sequence: TGTGCCAGCAGCGCGGACTTAGCTAACTATGGCTACACCTTC.